The sequence of this T cell receptor (beta chain) was determined in a study of spatial heterogeneity in lung cancer. Study-wide findings and caveats: Ubiquitous and regional expanded TCR counts correlated with ubiquitous and regional nonsynonymous mutations, respectively. The study found that expanded intratumoral alpha and beta TCR counts tracked tumor mutation counts.

Time point described: sample taken at primary tumor resection. This clonotype was counted ten times or more. The antigen is not known. TCRdb processed the 5' RACE reads anew with MiXCR; each CDR3 protein has one entry. The sample has about 4,900 distinct CDR3 sequences, 29% seen once. The source material was lung tumor tissue, sampled at surgery. The sequence derives from a female donor with early-stage non-small cell lung cancer.

The CDR3 DNA sequence: TGTGCCAGCAGCCCTATAGCGGGGGCCGGGGAGCTGTTTTTT. It yields the protein CASSPIAGAGELFF. The genes are TRBV11-3 and TRBJ2-2; TRBD2 matches at 9 bases. Germline V gene data show CDR1 as SGHNT and CDR2 as YENEEA. The CDR3 covers 14 residues. V gave up 5 bases and J gave up 6 bases; unmatched junction bases: 4.